The present T cell receptor beta chain was sequenced within a study of CD8 T cells in ankylosing spondylitis (TCRdb year 2017). Study-level background: T cell receptor beta repertoires were profiled in healthy donors and ankylosing spondylitis patients so that disease-linked TCR variants could be found. The full study cohort comprised 25 ankylosing spondylitis patients and approximately 100 healthy donors. Samples of peripheral blood were taken, and for ankylosing spondylitis patients, synovial fluid was collected as well. Paper-wide results and their limitations: According to the report, matched synovial fluid samples from ankylosing spondylitis patients were significantly enriched for the disease-linked clones. The disease-linked clones showed a CD8+ phenotype and occurred at relatively low frequencies in peripheral blood. Some motif variants had previously been reported in the synovial fluid and blood of reactive arthritis patients, which suggests shared mechanisms of disease initiation. Blood from ankylosing spondylitis patients appeared to be characterized by a TCR beta motif made up of under ten highly homologous amino acid variants.

This clonotype was recorded many times. Its cognate antigen has yet to be identified. Base qualities were left out, and no much larger clone turns up one base away. For sequencing, an Illumina HiSeq 2500 was employed. Quantitative 5'-RACE with molecular barcodes was used to prepare TCR beta libraries. Turning to the authors' computational methods: To identify disease-linked TCR variants, a new computational method was used, one built on a probabilistic model of VDJ rearrangement. Starting from the raw public reads, TCRdb applied fastp trimming at Q25, assembled clones with MiXCR and retained in-frame beta chains. Records with the same CDR3 protein are collapsed into one entry carrying the most frequent genes and DNA. These V and J calls originate from TCRdb's pipeline instead of the authors' own analysis. Here the sample has some 130,000 distinct CDR3 sequences; 6% to 8% occur a single time. The biggest ten clones account for roughly 12% of the sample.

The CDR3 runs 15 amino acids, cysteine and phenylalanine included. Only the CDR3 DNA stays, 45 bases, in frame from base 1. For CDR1 and CDR2, the germline V gene (reference sequence) lists DFQATT and SNEGSKA. Cut back by 2 bases and 4 bases, the V and J ends lie 18 bases apart. The V and J genes are TRBV20-1 and TRBJ2-7; the D gene is unclear. The sequenced sample was blood, either unsorted or a sorted T cell fraction (not recorded which). This TCR was recovered from a female donor with ankylosing spondylitis or in good health (not recorded which). The nucleotide sequence is given as TGCAGTGCTAGACCCAAACCTACAACAGAATACGAGCAGTACTTC. Its protein is CSARPKPTTEYEQYF.